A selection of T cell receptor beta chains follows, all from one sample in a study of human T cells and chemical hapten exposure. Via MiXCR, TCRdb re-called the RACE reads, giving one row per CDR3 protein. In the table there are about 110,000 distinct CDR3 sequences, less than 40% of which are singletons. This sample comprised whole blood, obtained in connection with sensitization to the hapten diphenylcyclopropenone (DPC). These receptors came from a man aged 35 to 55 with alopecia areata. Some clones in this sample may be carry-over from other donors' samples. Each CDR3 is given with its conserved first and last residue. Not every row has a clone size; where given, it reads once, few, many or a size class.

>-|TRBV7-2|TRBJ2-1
CASSLVGISSYNEQFF
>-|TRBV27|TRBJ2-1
CASSLAAGGPSSYNEQFF
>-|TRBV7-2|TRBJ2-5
CASSPAALTGGETQYF
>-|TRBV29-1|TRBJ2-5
CSASQGARGETQYF
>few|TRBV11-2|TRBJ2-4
CASSSDSKNIQYF
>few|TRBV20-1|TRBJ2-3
CSANPFYGTEINTDTQYF
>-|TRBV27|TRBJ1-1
CASSSGAGARTEAFF
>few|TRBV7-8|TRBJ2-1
CASSPSFEQFF
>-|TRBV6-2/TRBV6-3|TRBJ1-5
CASSYIVGGGAYSPNQPQHF
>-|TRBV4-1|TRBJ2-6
CASSLQGGRKGGANVLTF
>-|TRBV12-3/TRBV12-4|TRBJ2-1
CASSFYLGYNEQFF
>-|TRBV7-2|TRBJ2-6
CASGTGGSGANVLTF
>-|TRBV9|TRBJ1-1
CASSVGSLRNTEAFF
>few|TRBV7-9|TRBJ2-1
CASSLRQRTSYNEQFF
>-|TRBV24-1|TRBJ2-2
CATSELQDTGELFF
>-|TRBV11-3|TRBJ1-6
CASSLIPGNSPLHF
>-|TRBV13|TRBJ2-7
CASSSIKRDRVHEQYF
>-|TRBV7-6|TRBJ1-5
CASSTDPDSFQPQHF
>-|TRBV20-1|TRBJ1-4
CSARSGTEDEKLFF
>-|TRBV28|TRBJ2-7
CASSGGTRSTREQYF
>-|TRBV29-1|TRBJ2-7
CSVDVGEKSSYEQYF
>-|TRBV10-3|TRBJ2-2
CAISRGTNTGELFF
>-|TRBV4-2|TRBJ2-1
CASSQDGGDYNEQFF
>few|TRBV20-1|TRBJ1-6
CSAAPGRGQSPLHF
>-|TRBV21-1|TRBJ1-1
CAPYPEAFF
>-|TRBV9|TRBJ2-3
CASIGNGTSGRKESDTQYF
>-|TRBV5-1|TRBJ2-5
CASSRHQETQYF
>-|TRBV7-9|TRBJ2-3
CASSLLAPDTQYF
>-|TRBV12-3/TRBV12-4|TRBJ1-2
CASSSQSQNYGYTF
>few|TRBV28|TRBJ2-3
CASSLRGRGFGTQYF
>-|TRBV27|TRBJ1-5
CASSLSGSNQPQHF
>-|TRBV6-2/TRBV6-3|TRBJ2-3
CASNRGGPTDTQYF
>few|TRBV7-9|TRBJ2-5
CASSPGQGLGETQYF
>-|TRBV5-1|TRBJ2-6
CASSLWTLALGGANVLTF
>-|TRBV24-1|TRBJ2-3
CATSDTGRTSTDTQYF
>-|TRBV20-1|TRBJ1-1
CISLGQRTEAFF
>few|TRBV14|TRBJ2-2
CASSPLLVRASGELFF
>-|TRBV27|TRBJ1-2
CASRQPGQGGYGYTF
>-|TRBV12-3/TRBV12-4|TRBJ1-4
CASRRQGGTNEKLFF
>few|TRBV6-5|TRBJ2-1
CASSMWLAGVGRDNEQFF
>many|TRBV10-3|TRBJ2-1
CAISGDSIYEQFF
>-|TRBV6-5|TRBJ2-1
CASKVGFPYNEQFF
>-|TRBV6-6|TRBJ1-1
CASSYSRGSGQLLGDAFF
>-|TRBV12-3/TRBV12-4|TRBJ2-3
CASSFPRHTQYF
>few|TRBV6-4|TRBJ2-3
CASSDRTGTDTQYF
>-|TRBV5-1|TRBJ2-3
CASSFDRDTDTQYF
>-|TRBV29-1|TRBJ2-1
CSVDRGQFF
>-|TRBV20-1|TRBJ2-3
CSARGPSGIYTDTQYF
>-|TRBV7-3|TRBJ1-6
CASSFQGSNSPLHF
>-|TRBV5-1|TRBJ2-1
CASSAPQTNEQFF
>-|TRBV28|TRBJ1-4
CASNDGGDEKLFF
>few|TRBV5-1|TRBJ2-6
CASSALLAGGPSGANVLTF
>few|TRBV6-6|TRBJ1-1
CASSADRANTEAFF
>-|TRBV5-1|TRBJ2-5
CASSGGLAGDRETQYF
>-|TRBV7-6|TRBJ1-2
CASRKGPGTGISYGYTF
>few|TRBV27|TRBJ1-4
CASSPFVSNFANEKLFF
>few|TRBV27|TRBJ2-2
CASSQFANTGELFF
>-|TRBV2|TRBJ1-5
CASRDRGGQPQHF
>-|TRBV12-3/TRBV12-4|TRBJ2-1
CASSLLRESEQFF
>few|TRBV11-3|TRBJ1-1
CASSLSGDTEAFF